This TCR beta chain is from a study of blood T cell repertoires in COVID-19. At the level of the study: Sources were T cells, B-cell-depleted T cells, or PBMCs; the material itself was cDNA or gDNA.

CDR1 SGHDT and CDR2 YYEEEE come from the germline V gene. The V gene lost 10 bases and the J gene lost 6 bases, with 11 bases spanning the gap. The CDR3 loop spans 11 amino acids. Participant age was roughly 18 to 100 years, and participants resided in around 24 US areas. Categorization into cohorts depended on clinical history that participants reported. The assay was immunoSEQ multiplex PCR, and TCRdb's table has in-frame clones only and misses some. The table shows roughly 180,000 clones, with approximately 82% occurring only once. Sequencing was performed on PBMCs or T cells enriched from blood (not recorded which). The TCR originated in a woman in her fifties or sixties in a cohort exposed to, infected with or recovered from COVID-19 (not recorded which). The chain couples TRBV5-6 to TRBJ2-1; D perhaps matches TRBD2 (5 bases). The CDR3 bases are TGTGCCCCGGAGGAGACCAATGAGCAGTTCTTC. Translated, it gives CAPEETNEQFF. Filled out from reference TRBV5-6 and TRBJ2-1, the complete variable domain reads DAGVTQSPTHLIKTRGQQVTLRCSPKSGHDTVSWYQQALGQGPQFIFQYYEEEERQRGNFPDRFSGHQFPNYSSELNVNALLLGDSALYLCAPEETNEQFFGPGTRLTVL.